A selection of T cell receptor beta chains follows, all from one sample in a study of T cell responses to AZD1222 COVID-19 vaccine. Measured with immunoSEQ multiplex PCR; TCRdb has only the in-frame clones, and not every one. Here the sample spans 120,000 to 150,000 clones, about 92% being singletons. Sequencing was performed on peripheral blood, taken on day 0 of AZD1222 vaccination. These receptor sequences come from an adult in good health. Each CDR3 is given with its conserved first and last residue. Fields, in order: V gene, D gene, clone size, J gene, CDR3 protein, CDR3 DNA. The D gene is left open where the match is weak. Clone size, where shown, is once, few, many, or a class for clones that have expanded.

TRBV30	NA	NA	TRBJ1-1	CAGRFTEAFF	TGTGCTGGCAGGTTCACTGAAGCTTTCTTT
TRBV27	TRBD2	NA	TRBJ2-3	CASSGLYAGEVGDTQYF	TGTGCCAGCAGTGGGCTCTACGCGGGAGAAGTAGGAGATACGCAGTATTTT
TRBV28	NA	NA	TRBJ1-2	CASSLDSARGYGYTF	TGTGCCAGCAGTTTAGACAGCGCCAGGGGCTATGGCTACACCTTC
TRBV27	NA	NA	TRBJ2-3	CASSRRGDPDTQYF	TGTGCCAGCAGCCGAAGGGGAGACCCCGATACGCAGTATTTT
TRBV29-1	NA	NA	TRBJ2-5	CSVVATQETQYF	TGCAGCGTTGTCGCAACCCAAGAGACCCAGTACTTC
TRBV2	NA	NA	TRBJ1-5	CASSSLRDQPQHF	TGTGCCAGCAGTTCTCTCAGGGACCAGCCCCAGCATTTT
TRBV28	TRBD2	NA	TRBJ2-3	CASSFLAASTDTQYF	TGTGCCAGCAGTTTTCTAGCGGCTTCCACAGATACGCAGTATTTT
TRBV6-2/TRBV6-3	TRBD2	NA	TRBJ2-2	CASSSLAGSTGELFF	TGTGCCAGCAGTTCCCTAGCGGGGAGCACCGGGGAGCTGTTTTTT
TRBV3-1/TRBV3-2	TRBD1	NA	TRBJ1-2	CASSPRTGNYGYTF	TGTGCCAGCAGCCCGAGGACAGGAAACTATGGCTACACCTTC
TRBV6-7	NA	NA	TRBJ2-5	CASSYSKGIQETQYF	TGTGCCAGCAGTTACTCGAAGGGAATCCAAGAGACCCAGTACTTC
TRBV2	NA	NA	TRBJ2-1	CASSKAAGENEQFF	TGTGCCAGCAGTAAGGCGGCAGGGGAAAATGAGCAGTTCTTC
TRBV14	TRBD2	NA	TRBJ2-3	CASSLRLAGSSGTDTQYF	TGTGCCAGCAGCCTCAGACTAGCGGGATCATCGGGCACAGATACGCAGTATTTT
TRBV5-4	NA	NA	TRBJ2-1	CASSQGMAEQFF	TGTGCCAGCAGCCAGGGGATGGCTGAGCAGTTCTTC
TRBV7-3	NA	NA	TRBJ1-6	CASSRSDTRGGSPLHF	TGTGCCAGCAGCCGATCCGACACCAGGGGTGGGTCACCCCTCCACTTT
TRBV7-9	TRBD1	NA	TRBJ1-4	CASSLGRTGAWEKLFF	TGTGCCAGCAGCTTAGGGCGCACAGGGGCTTGGGAAAAACTGTTTTTT
TRBV6-6	TRBD2	NA	TRBJ2-2	CASSPRVIAGITGELFF	TGTGCCAGCAGTCCCCGGGTGATAGCGGGAATCACCGGGGAGCTGTTTTTT
TRBV5-6	TRBD1	NA	TRBJ1-4	CASSFGVDRALRKLFF	TGTGCCAGCAGCTTTGGTGTGGACAGGGCCCTACGGAAACTGTTTTTT
TRBV10-3	NA	NA	TRBJ2-1	CAISDPGLSYNEQFF	TGTGCCATCAGTGACCCGGGACTCTCCTACAATGAGCAGTTCTTC
TRBV28	NA	NA	TRBJ1-4	CASSFEVGATNEKLFF	TGTGCCAGCAGTTTTGAAGTGGGGGCAACTAATGAAAAACTGTTTTTT
TRBV19	NA	NA	TRBJ1-1	CASSIVPGTGTEAFF	TGTGCCAGTAGTATAGTTCCGGGTACTGGCACTGAAGCTTTCTTT
TRBV3-1/TRBV3-2	TRBD2	once	TRBJ2-4	CASSHAGGAGGENIQYF	TGTGCCAGCAGCCACGCTGGGGGAGCGGGAGGGGAAAACATTCAGTACTTC
TRBV27	TRBD1	few	TRBJ1-2	CASSIQGQGANGYTF	TGTGCCAGCAGTATCCAAGGACAGGGGGCGAATGGCTACACCTTC